Below, one T cell receptor (beta chain) is given with its context. Donation came from healthy Caucasian individuals in Russia who were aged roughly 6 to 100. This entry comes from a study of blood T cells in healthy people across ages. The germline CDR1 and CDR2 sequences are SQVTM and ANQGSEA. Trimming left V 4 bases short and J 0 bases short, with 10 bases between. The CDR3 loop spans 13 amino acids. Primed by a sample-barcoded 5' primer and a J-beta primer mix, a second PCR proceeded for about 7 to 11 cycles. A template-switch adaptor with 12 random nucleotides tagged each cDNA molecule. MiXCR was run by TCRdb on the 5' RACE reads, yielding one entry per CDR3 protein. The sample lists 1.8 million or so distinct CDR3 sequences; about two fifths were seen once.

The source of this sequence is a human donor in good health. The specimen was blood. The rearrangement uses TRBV29-1 and TRBJ2-7, with D uncertain. CDR3 in amino acids: CSVAAVLSYEQYF. The CDR3 DNA reads TGCAGCGTTGCGGCGGTCCTCTCCTACGAGCAGTACTTC.